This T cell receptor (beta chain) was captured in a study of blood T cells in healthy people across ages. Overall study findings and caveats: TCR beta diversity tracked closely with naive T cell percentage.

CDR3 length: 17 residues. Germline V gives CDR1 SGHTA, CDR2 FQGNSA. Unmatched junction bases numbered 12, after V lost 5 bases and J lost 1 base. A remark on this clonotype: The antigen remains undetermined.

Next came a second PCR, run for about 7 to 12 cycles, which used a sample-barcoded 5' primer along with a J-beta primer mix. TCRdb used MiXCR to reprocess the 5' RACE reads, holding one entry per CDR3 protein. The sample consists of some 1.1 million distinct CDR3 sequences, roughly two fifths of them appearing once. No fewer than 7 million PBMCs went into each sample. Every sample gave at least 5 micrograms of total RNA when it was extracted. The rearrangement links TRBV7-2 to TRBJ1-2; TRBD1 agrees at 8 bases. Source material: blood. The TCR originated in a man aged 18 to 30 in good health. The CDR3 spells CASSPGTGLWGNYGYTF. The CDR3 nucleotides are TGTGCCAGCAGCCCTGGGACAGGCCTCTGGGGTAACTATGGCTACACCTTC.